This is a list of T cell receptor beta chains from one sample in a study of blood T cell repertoires in COVID-19. Here immunoSEQ multiplex PCR was the method, and the copy in TCRdb shows in-frame clones only, minus some. Of 200,000 to 250,000 clones in the sample, approximately 86% are singletons; the top ten hold more than 1.4%. The sequencing input was peripheral blood. The receptors were gathered from a young man with active or convalescent COVID-19. Both conserved end residues are part of each CDR3. A D gene is named only where the DNA matches it firmly. Not all rows give a size; the values are once, few, many and, for expanded clones, a class.

v_gene	d_gene	len	abundance	j_gene	CDR3nt	CDR3aa
TRBV28	NA	15	NA	TRBJ2-7	TGTGCCAGCAGCTGGGGACGGACAACGGCGGGGGAGCAGTACTTC	CASSWGRTTAGEQYF
TRBV3-1/TRBV3-2	NA	14	NA	TRBJ1-2	TGTGCCAGCAGCCAAGTAAACCAGGGCTCGGGCTACACCTTC	CASSQVNQGSGYTF
TRBV9	NA	14	NA	TRBJ1-1	TGTGCCAGCAGCTATACCTCGGGGTTCGCTGAAGCTTTCTTT	CASSYTSGFAEAFF
TRBV4-1	TRBD2	16	NA	TRBJ2-5	TGCGCCAGCAGCCAAGAAATCAGCGGGGTACAAGAGACCCAGTACTTC	CASSQEISGVQETQYF
TRBV9	NA	18	NA	TRBJ2-3	TGTGCCAGCAGCGTACCTTACGGGACTCCCAAAAGCACAGATACGCAGTATTTT	CASSVPYGTPKSTDTQYF
TRBV6-5	NA	15	NA	TRBJ2-5	TGTGCCAGCCGGCCCCGCGGGGCGTACCAAGAGACCCAGTACTTC	CASRPRGAYQETQYF
TRBV6-5	NA	14	NA	TRBJ1-4	TGTGCCAGCAGTTTAGAAGCAACTAATGAAAAACTGTTTTTT	CASSLEATNEKLFF
TRBV5-6	NA	15	few	TRBJ1-2	TGTGCCAGCAGACGTCCTGGCTTCACTAACTATGGCTACACCTTC	CASRRPGFTNYGYTF
TRBV7-2	NA	13	NA	TRBJ1-1	TGTGCCAGCAGCTCCGGGAGACGGACTGAAGCTTTCTTT	CASSSGRRTEAFF
TRBV5-5	TRBD1	16	NA	TRBJ1-5	TGTGCCAGCAGCAGGGACAGGGGGCGAGGCAATCAGCCCCAGCATTTT	CASSRDRGRGNQPQHF
TRBV10-1	NA	17	NA	TRBJ2-2	TGCGCCAGCAGTGAGTCCCGGGACAAGAACCCCACCGGGGAGCTGTTTTTT	CASSESRDKNPTGELFF
TRBV30	NA	12	NA	TRBJ1-2	TGTGCCTGGAGCGCCCGGGGGGATGGCTACACCTTC	CAWSARGDGYTF
TRBV5-1	NA	13	NA	TRBJ1-1	TGCGCCAGCAGCCCAGGACAGAACACTGAAGCTTTCTTT	CASSPGQNTEAFF
TRBV19	NA	16	NA	TRBJ1-5	TGTGCCAGTAGTATAGTCTGGACAGCAGACAATCAGCCCCAGCATTTT	CASSIVWTADNQPQHF
TRBV4-2	TRBD1	14	NA	TRBJ2-1	TGTGCCAGCAGCCAAGATAGGGGGCCCTGGGGTCGGGTCTTC	CASSQDRGPWGRVF
TRBV7-8	NA	14	few	TRBJ2-5	TGTGCCAGCAGCTACCCGGGACTCGAAGAGACCCAGTACTTC	CASSYPGLEETQYF
TRBV5-4	TRBD1	16	NA	TRBJ1-3	TGTGCCAGCAGCTTGGGCACAGGGGGCACTGGAAACACCATATATTTT	CASSLGTGGTGNTIYF
TRBV21-1	NA	18	NA	TRBJ1-5	TGTGCCAGCAGCAACGCCGGGACAGGGGGCCGGTGCAATCAGCCCCAGCATTTT	CASSNAGTGGRCNQPQHF
TRBV27	NA	16	NA	TRBJ2-1	TGTGCCAGCAGTTTGGGGGGAGCGGAGGGCCCCAATGAGCAGTTCTTC	CASSLGGAEGPNEQFF
TRBV12-3/TRBV12-4	NA	12	NA	TRBJ1-2	TGTGCCAGCAGTTTAGACAGGGATGGCTACACCTTC	CASSLDRDGYTF
TRBV5-1	NA	12	NA	TRBJ2-1	TGCGCCAGCAGCTTGGGGCCGGGTGAGCAGTTCTTC	CASSLGPGEQFF
TRBV7-9	TRBD2	16	NA	TRBJ2-3	TGTGCCAGCGAACCACTAGCGGGAGATCGCACAGATACGCAGTATTTT	CASEPLAGDRTDTQYF
TRBV5-1	TRBD1	16	NA	TRBJ2-7	TGCGCCAGCAGGTCCTTCGCCGGGACAGGGACCTACGAGCAGTACTTC	CASRSFAGTGTYEQYF
TRBV7-9	NA	17	NA	TRBJ2-6	TGTGCCAGCAGACTGCCGATACGAAGATCTGGGGCCAACGTCCTGACTTTC	CASRLPIRRSGANVLTF
TRBV4-2	TRBD2	15	few	TRBJ2-7	TGTGCCAGCAGCCAAGTTAGCGGGATTATCTACGAGCAGTACTTC	CASSQVSGIIYEQYF
TRBV25-1	NA	14	NA	TRBJ1-2	TGTGCCAGCAAAGAGTACTCCGCCGGGGGTGGCTACACCTTC	CASKEYSAGGGYTF
TRBV5-4	TRBD1	15	NA	TRBJ2-7	TGTGCCAGCAGCAGAGGGACAGGGGATGTTGGCGAGCAGTACTTC	CASSRGTGDVGEQYF
TRBV6-5	TRBD1	13	NA	TRBJ1-5	TGTGCCGGTCGGACAGGGAACAATCAGCCCCAGCATTTT	CAGRTGNNQPQHF
TRBV11-2	TRBD2	16	once	TRBJ2-1	TGTGCCAGCAGCTTAGGACTAGCGGGCTCCTACAATGAGCAGTTCTTC	CASSLGLAGSYNEQFF